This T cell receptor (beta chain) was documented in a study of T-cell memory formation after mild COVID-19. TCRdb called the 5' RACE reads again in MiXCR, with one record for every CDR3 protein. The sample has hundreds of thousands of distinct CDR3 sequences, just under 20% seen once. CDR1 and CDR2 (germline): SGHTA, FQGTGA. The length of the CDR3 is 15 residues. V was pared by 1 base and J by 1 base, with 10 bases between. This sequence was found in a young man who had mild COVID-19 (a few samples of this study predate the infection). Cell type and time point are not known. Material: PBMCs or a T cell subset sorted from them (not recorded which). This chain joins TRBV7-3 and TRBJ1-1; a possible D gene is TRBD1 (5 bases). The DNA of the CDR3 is TGTGCCAGCAGCTTAAGGGGGGACGGGAACACTGAAGCTTTCTTT. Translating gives CASSLRGDGNTEAFF.